This T cell receptor beta chain was captured by sequencing in a study of T cell changes during pregnancy in multiple sclerosis. This table comes from immunoSEQ multiplex PCR, and its TCRdb copy is limited to in-frame clones, with some not included. The table includes tens of thousands of clones, 80% to 95% detected once. Germline CDR1 and CDR2: SNHLY and FYNNEI. Trimming removed 7 bases from V and 6 bases from J; junction bases left unmatched: 10. The CDR3 consists of 15 residues. The chain has TRBV2 and TRBJ2-7; 12 bases fit TRBD2. The sequence derives from a female donor in good health, enrolled as a control in a pregnancy study. The sequencing used peripheral blood, collected in the first trimester of pregnancy. The CDR3 DNA sequence: TGTGCCAGCACTTCCGGACTAGCGGGAAACAGCGAGCAGTACTTC. Protein: CASTSGLAGNSEQYF.